This TCR beta chain is from a study of response to subunit inactivated influenza vaccine. TCRdb reprocessed the RT-PCR reads with MiXCR, giving one entry per CDR3 protein. The data show about half a million distinct CDR3 sequences, over 25% seen once. The starting material was CD4+ T cells sorted from PBMCs, obtained more than 4 days after vaccination. The sequence derives from a man aged 50-60 years who received an inactivated influenza vaccine.

CDR3 sequence: CASSTPSGSNQETQYF. The CDR3 DNA is TGCGCCAGCAGCACACCTAGCGGGAGTAACCAAGAGACCCAGTACTTC. The chain has TRBV5-1 and TRBJ2-5; TRBD2 agrees at 10 bases. After removal of 4 bases from V and 0 bases from J, the junction contained 6 bases not matched to a gene. This CDR3 spans 16 amino acids. The germline V gene has CDR1 SGHRS and CDR2 YFSETQ. Full variable domain (outside the CDR3, taken from reference TRBV5-1 and TRBJ2-5): KAGVTQTPRYLIKTRGQQVTLSCSPISGHRSVSWYQQTPGQGLQFLFEYFSETQRNKGNFPGRFSGRQFSNSRSEMNVSTLELGDSALYLCASSTPSGSNQETQYFGPGTRLLVL.